The rows below give T cell receptor beta chains drawn from one sample of a study of T cell repertoires in cytomegalovirus infection. These receptors' antigens are unknown. TCRdb re-called the reads through MiXCR, storing one row per CDR3 protein. The sample lists some 800,000 distinct CDR3 sequences; around 29% were seen once. Sequenced material: cultured CD8+ T cells from PBMCs, taken from culture after CMV antigen stimulation. The receptors stem from a human donor in good health (CMV status not recorded). Some clones in this sample may be carry-over from other donors' samples. CDR3s include the opening cysteine and the closing phenylalanine or tryptophan. The D gene is left open where the match is weak. Not every row has a clone size; where given, it reads once, few, many or a size class.

J gene: TRBJ2-6; V gene: TRBV23-1; clone size: -; CDR3 length: 20; D gene: -; CDR3 protein: CASSQWADLMDPSEANVLTF; CDR3 DNA: TGCGCCAGCAGTCAATGGGCCGACTTAATGGACCCCTCGGAGGCCAACGTCCTGACTTTC
J gene: TRBJ2-1; V gene: TRBV2; clone size: -; CDR3 length: 17; D gene: TRBD2; CDR3 protein: CASSEALIAGGGDEQFF; CDR3 DNA: TGTGCCAGCAGTGAAGCGCTTATAGCGGGGGGCGGGGATGAGCAGTTCTTC
J gene: TRBJ2-7; V gene: TRBV4-1; clone size: few; CDR3 length: 15; D gene: -; CDR3 protein: CASSQEAATTYEQYF; CDR3 DNA: TGCGCCAGCAGCCAAGAGGCCGCCACAACCTACGAGCAGTACTTC
J gene: TRBJ1-5; V gene: TRBV20-1; clone size: -; CDR3 length: 15; D gene: TRBD1; CDR3 protein: CSARSGQGRNQPQHF; CDR3 DNA: TGCAGTGCTAGATCGGGACAGGGGCGCAATCAGCCCCAGCATTTT
J gene: TRBJ2-1; V gene: TRBV4-1; clone size: -; CDR3 length: 17; D gene: TRBD2; CDR3 protein: CASSQDVLAGVYNEQFF; CDR3 DNA: TGCGCCAGCAGCCAAGATGTACTAGCGGGGGTTTACAATGAGCAGTTCTTC
J gene: TRBJ1-1; V gene: TRBV6-5; clone size: few; CDR3 length: 15; D gene: -; CDR3 protein: CASSYSTGRLEGAFF; CDR3 DNA: TGTGCCAGCAGTTACTCTACAGGACGTCTCGAGGGAGCTTTCTTT
J gene: TRBJ2-1; V gene: TRBV29-1; clone size: -; CDR3 length: 11; D gene: -; CDR3 protein: CSVGGAYEQFF; CDR3 DNA: TGCAGCGTTGGGGGGGCCTATGAGCAGTTCTTC
J gene: TRBJ1-3; V gene: TRBV20-1; clone size: -; CDR3 length: 14; D gene: TRBD1; CDR3 protein: CSASDRGSGNTIYF; CDR3 DNA: TGCAGTGCAAGTGACAGGGGGTCTGGAAACACCATATATTTT
J gene: TRBJ2-3; V gene: TRBV4-1; clone size: -; CDR3 length: 12; D gene: -; CDR3 protein: CASSISADTQYF; CDR3 DNA: TGCGCCAGCAGCATATCGGCAGATACGCAGTATTTT
J gene: TRBJ2-7; V gene: TRBV6-6; clone size: -; CDR3 length: 12; D gene: -; CDR3 protein: CASRGKGYEQYF; CDR3 DNA: TGTGCCAGCAGGGGTAAGGGGTACGAGCAGTACTTC
J gene: TRBJ2-1; V gene: TRBV27; clone size: once; CDR3 length: 14; D gene: -; CDR3 protein: CASGTGRSFNEQFF; CDR3 DNA: TGTGCCAGCGGTACAGGGCGCAGCTTTAATGAGCAGTTCTTC
J gene: TRBJ1-1; V gene: TRBV6-1; clone size: -; CDR3 length: 15; D gene: -; CDR3 protein: CASSKSTTGNTEAFF; CDR3 DNA: TGTGCCAGCAGTAAATCCACGACAGGGAACACTGAAGCTTTCTTT
J gene: TRBJ1-1; V gene: TRBV27; clone size: -; CDR3 length: 11; D gene: -; CDR3 protein: CASHRETEAFF; CDR3 DNA: TGTGCCAGCCACAGGGAAACTGAAGCTTTCTTT
J gene: TRBJ2-7; V gene: TRBV6-2/TRBV6-3; clone size: -; CDR3 length: 15; D gene: -; CDR3 protein: CASSYTGLAFNEQYF; CDR3 DNA: TGTGCCAGCAGTTACACAGGGCTCGCCTTCAACGAGCAGTACTTC
J gene: TRBJ2-3; V gene: TRBV4-1; clone size: -; CDR3 length: 16; D gene: -; CDR3 protein: CASSQDRGFSTDTQYF; CDR3 DNA: TGCGCCAGCAGCCAAGATCGGGGTTTTAGCACAGATACGCAGTATTTT
J gene: TRBJ2-3; V gene: TRBV24-1; clone size: -; CDR3 length: 14; D gene: -; CDR3 protein: CATSAPDSSDTQYF; CDR3 DNA: TGTGCCACCAGTGCCCCAGACAGTTCAGATACGCAGTATTTT
J gene: TRBJ2-2; V gene: TRBV4-1; clone size: many; CDR3 length: 13; D gene: -; CDR3 protein: CASSQGFTGELFF; CDR3 DNA: TGCGCCAGCAGCCAAGGGTTTACCGGGGAGCTGTTTTTT
J gene: TRBJ1-1; V gene: TRBV7-2; clone size: few; CDR3 length: 14; D gene: -; CDR3 protein: CASSFGQYLSEAFF; CDR3 DNA: TGTGCCAGCAGCTTTGGCCAGTACCTATCTGAAGCTTTCTTT
J gene: TRBJ2-1; V gene: TRBV5-1; clone size: once; CDR3 length: 10; D gene: -; CDR3 protein: CASAGDEQFF; CDR3 DNA: TGCGCCAGCGCCGGGGATGAGCAGTTCTTC
J gene: TRBJ2-1; V gene: TRBV27; clone size: -; CDR3 length: 13; D gene: TRBD2; CDR3 protein: CASLGLGYNEQFF; CDR3 DNA: TGTGCCTCCCTGGGACTAGGTTACAATGAGCAGTTCTTC
J gene: TRBJ1-1; V gene: TRBV9; clone size: -; CDR3 length: 15; D gene: TRBD1; CDR3 protein: CASSVATGQNTEAFF; CDR3 DNA: TGTGCCAGCAGCGTAGCGACAGGGCAGAACACTGAAGCTTTCTTT
J gene: TRBJ1-1; V gene: TRBV20-1; clone size: few; CDR3 length: 13; D gene: TRBD1; CDR3 protein: CSARGTGETEAFF; CDR3 DNA: TGCAGTGCTAGGGGGACAGGGGAAACTGAAGCTTTCTTT
J gene: TRBJ1-1; V gene: TRBV29-1; clone size: few; CDR3 length: 15; D gene: -; CDR3 protein: CSVPTRAGSNTEAFF; CDR3 DNA: TGCAGCGTCCCGACCAGGGCGGGGTCGAACACTGAAGCTTTCTTT
J gene: TRBJ2-3; V gene: TRBV7-3; clone size: few; CDR3 length: 20; D gene: TRBD1; CDR3 protein: CASSSYSSSGTGEVADTQYF; CDR3 DNA: TGTGCCAGCAGCTCTTATTCCTCATCGGGGACAGGGGAAGTCGCAGATACGCAGTATTTT
J gene: TRBJ2-5; V gene: TRBV4-1; clone size: -; CDR3 length: 14; D gene: TRBD1; CDR3 protein: CASSQQGAGETQYF; CDR3 DNA: TGCGCCAGCAGCCAACAGGGGGCTGGTGAGACCCAGTACTTC
J gene: TRBJ1-2; V gene: TRBV7-2; clone size: few; CDR3 length: 16; D gene: -; CDR3 protein: CASSLGAGEKNYGYTF; CDR3 DNA: TGTGCCAGCAGCTTAGGAGCAGGGGAGAAAAACTATGGCTACACCTTC
J gene: TRBJ2-1; V gene: TRBV7-8; clone size: many; CDR3 length: 14; D gene: -; CDR3 protein: CASSWGVGGNEQFF; CDR3 DNA: TGTGCCAGCAGCTGGGGGGTAGGGGGCAATGAGCAGTTCTTC
J gene: TRBJ2-7; V gene: TRBV14; clone size: -; CDR3 length: 15; D gene: TRBD1; CDR3 protein: CASSQDGGQGYEQYF; CDR3 DNA: TGTGCCAGCAGCCAAGATGGGGGACAGGGCTACGAGCAGTACTTC
J gene: TRBJ1-4; V gene: TRBV4-1; clone size: -; CDR3 length: 16; D gene: TRBD1; CDR3 protein: CASSQGPGQINEKLFF; CDR3 DNA: TGCGCCAGCAGCCAGGGACCGGGACAGATAAATGAAAAACTGTTTTTT
J gene: TRBJ1-4; V gene: TRBV6-1; clone size: few; CDR3 length: 16; D gene: TRBD1; CDR3 protein: CASMGGQGFTNEKLFF; CDR3 DNA: TGTGCCAGCATGGGGGGACAGGGCTTCACTAATGAAAAACTGTTTTTT
J gene: TRBJ2-3; V gene: TRBV6-5; clone size: few; CDR3 length: 14; D gene: TRBD2; CDR3 protein: CASSQALAGGTQYF; CDR3 DNA: TGTGCCAGCAGCCAGGCACTAGCGGGGGGGACGCAGTATTTT
J gene: TRBJ2-1; V gene: TRBV5-1; clone size: once; CDR3 length: 15; D gene: TRBD2; CDR3 protein: CASSLSGGLVDEQFF; CDR3 DNA: TGCGCCAGCAGCTTAAGCGGGGGGCTGGTTGATGAGCAGTTCTTC
J gene: TRBJ2-7; V gene: TRBV7-6; clone size: many; CDR3 length: 17; D gene: TRBD2; CDR3 protein: CASSLRLAGGLSYEQYF; CDR3 DNA: TGTGCCAGCAGCTTAAGGCTAGCGGGGGGGCTCTCCTACGAGCAGTACTTC
J gene: TRBJ1-5; V gene: TRBV4-1; clone size: -; CDR3 length: 15; D gene: -; CDR3 protein: CASSQDSKYNQPQHF; CDR3 DNA: TGCGCCAGCAGCCAAGATAGTAAGTACAATCAGCCCCAGCATTTT
J gene: TRBJ2-1; V gene: TRBV6-4; clone size: once; CDR3 length: 16; D gene: -; CDR3 protein: CASSDWLGGPYNEQFF; CDR3 DNA: TGTGCCAGCAGTGACTGGTTGGGGGGGCCCTACAATGAGCAGTTCTTC
J gene: TRBJ1-1; V gene: TRBV4-1; clone size: few; CDR3 length: 16; D gene: -; CDR3 protein: CASSLKAITGNTEAFF; CDR3 DNA: TGCGCCAGCAGCCTAAAGGCAATTACAGGGAACACTGAAGCTTTCTTT
J gene: TRBJ2-2; V gene: TRBV12-3/TRBV12-4; clone size: -; CDR3 length: 14; D gene: -; CDR3 protein: CASSFLVGVGELFF; CDR3 DNA: TGTGCCAGCAGTTTCCTAGTGGGTGTCGGGGAGCTGTTTTTT
J gene: TRBJ1-1; V gene: TRBV6-4; clone size: -; CDR3 length: 18; D gene: -; CDR3 protein: CASSDSREAGRTNTEAFF; CDR3 DNA: TGTGCCAGCAGTGACTCTAGAGAGGCAGGGAGAACGAACACTGAAGCTTTCTTT
J gene: TRBJ1-6; V gene: TRBV4-3; clone size: few; CDR3 length: 15; D gene: -; CDR3 protein: CASSQDSGYNSPLHF; CDR3 DNA: TGCGCCAGCAGCCAAGATTCAGGGTATAATTCACCCCTCCACTTT
J gene: TRBJ2-5; V gene: TRBV5-5; clone size: -; CDR3 length: 13; D gene: TRBD1; CDR3 protein: CASSGDRAKTQYF; CDR3 DNA: TGTGCCAGCAGCGGGGACAGGGCCAAGACCCAGTACTTC
J gene: TRBJ2-1; V gene: TRBV27; clone size: many; CDR3 length: 14; D gene: TRBD2; CDR3 protein: CASTSGGPYNEQFF; CDR3 DNA: TGTGCCAGCACTAGCGGAGGACCCTACAATGAGCAGTTCTTC
J gene: TRBJ2-3; V gene: TRBV5-8; clone size: once; CDR3 length: 17; D gene: TRBD1; CDR3 protein: CASREGQASRPTDTQYF; CDR3 DNA: TGTGCCAGCAGGGAGGGACAGGCGTCTCGTCCGACGGATACGCAGTATTTT
J gene: TRBJ2-7; V gene: TRBV19; clone size: few; CDR3 length: 15; D gene: -; CDR3 protein: CASSMASGPSYEQYF; CDR3 DNA: TGTGCCAGTAGTATGGCGAGTGGACCGTCCTACGAGCAGTACTTC
J gene: TRBJ2-2; V gene: TRBV27; clone size: few; CDR3 length: 16; D gene: -; CDR3 protein: CASSRARDGSTGELFF; CDR3 DNA: TGTGCCAGCAGTCGTGCCCGGGACGGGAGCACCGGGGAGCTGTTTTTT
J gene: TRBJ2-1; V gene: TRBV27; clone size: -; CDR3 length: 16; D gene: TRBD2; CDR3 protein: CASRWGLAGESGEQFF; CDR3 DNA: TGTGCCAGCAGGTGGGGACTAGCGGGGGAGTCAGGTGAGCAGTTCTTC
J gene: TRBJ2-3; V gene: TRBV7-6; clone size: -; CDR3 length: 16; D gene: -; CDR3 protein: CASSLGGPGRTDTQYF; CDR3 DNA: TGTGCCAGCAGCTTAGGGGGGCCGGGACGCACAGATACGCAGTATTTT
J gene: TRBJ1-4; V gene: TRBV12-3/TRBV12-4; clone size: -; CDR3 length: 15; D gene: -; CDR3 protein: CASSGPGHPNEKLFF; CDR3 DNA: TGTGCCAGCAGTGGCCCGGGACACCCTAATGAAAAACTGTTTTTT
J gene: TRBJ1-1; V gene: TRBV7-8; clone size: many; CDR3 length: 19; D gene: TRBD1; CDR3 protein: CASSLDGQGMRSGMYEAFF; CDR3 DNA: TGTGCCAGCAGCTTAGACGGACAGGGGATGCGGAGCGGAATGTATGAAGCTTTCTTT
J gene: TRBJ1-1; V gene: TRBV19; clone size: -; CDR3 length: 18; D gene: TRBD1; CDR3 protein: CASDSLNRGMALGTEAFF; CDR3 DNA: TGTGCCAGTGATTCTTTGAACAGGGGAATGGCCCTTGGGACTGAAGCTTTCTTT
J gene: TRBJ1-3; V gene: TRBV12-3/TRBV12-4; clone size: -; CDR3 length: 18; D gene: -; CDR3 protein: CASSLRGPYRLLGNTIYF; CDR3 DNA: TGTGCCAGCAGTTTAAGGGGCCCTTACCGCCTCCTAGGAAACACCATATATTTT
J gene: TRBJ1-2; V gene: TRBV29-1; clone size: -; CDR3 length: 16; D gene: -; CDR3 protein: CSVPKGRKQAKAGYTF; CDR3 DNA: TGCAGCGTGCCAAAAGGGAGGAAACAGGCAAAAGCGGGCTACACCTTC
J gene: TRBJ2-1; V gene: TRBV12-3/TRBV12-4; clone size: many; CDR3 length: 12; D gene: -; CDR3 protein: CASSMGRYEQFF; CDR3 DNA: TGTGCCAGCAGCATGGGGAGATATGAGCAGTTCTTC